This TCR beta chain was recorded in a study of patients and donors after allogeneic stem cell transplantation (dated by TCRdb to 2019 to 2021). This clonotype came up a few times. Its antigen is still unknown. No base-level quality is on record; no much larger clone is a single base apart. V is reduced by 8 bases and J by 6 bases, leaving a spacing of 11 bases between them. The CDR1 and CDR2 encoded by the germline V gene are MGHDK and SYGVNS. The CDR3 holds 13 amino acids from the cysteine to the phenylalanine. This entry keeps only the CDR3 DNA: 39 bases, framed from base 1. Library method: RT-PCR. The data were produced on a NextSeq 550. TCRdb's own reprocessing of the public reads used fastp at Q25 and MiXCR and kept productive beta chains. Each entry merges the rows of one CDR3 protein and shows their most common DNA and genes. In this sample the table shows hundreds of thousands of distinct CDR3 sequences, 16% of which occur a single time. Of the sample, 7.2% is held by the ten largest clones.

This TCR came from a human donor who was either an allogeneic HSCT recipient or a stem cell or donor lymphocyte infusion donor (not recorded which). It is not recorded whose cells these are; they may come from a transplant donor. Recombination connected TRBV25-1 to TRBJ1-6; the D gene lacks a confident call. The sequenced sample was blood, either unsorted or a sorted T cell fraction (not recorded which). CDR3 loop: CASGLRANSPLHF. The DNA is TGTGCCAGCGGCCTGAGAGCTAATTCACCCCTCCACTTT.